These T cell receptor beta chains were read from a single sample in a study of T cells in Graves' hyperthyroidism and ophthalmopathy. TCRdb processed the multiplex PCR reads anew with MiXCR; each CDR3 protein has one entry. The table lists about 400,000 distinct CDR3 sequences, 20% to 25% of them singletons, with more than 60% in the top ten. The material sequenced was blood. These receptors were collected from a man between 45 and 60 years old with Graves' hyperthyroidism. Each CDR3 is given with its conserved first and last residue. The order of the fields is clone size, D gene, J gene, V gene, CDR3 DNA, CDR3 protein. D genes are given only for firm matches. Clone size is shown for a subset of rows, as once, few, many or a class of expanded clone.

few | TRBD1 | TRBJ2-1 | TRBV20-1 | TGCAGTGCAGGCGGGGGGACAGGGGTCAATGAGCAGTTCTTC | CSAGGGTGVNEQFF
few | TRBD1 | TRBJ2-3 | TRBV5-1 | TGCGCCAGCAGCTCGGGAGGACAGGGGGCTTTTGGGACAGATACGCAGTATTTT | CASSSGGQGAFGTDTQYF
NA | TRBD1 | TRBJ1-3 | TRBV9 | TGTGCCAGCAGCACTAGGGACAGGGATGGAAACACCATATATTTT | CASSTRDRDGNTIYF
NA | NA | TRBJ1-1 | TRBV6-2/TRBV6-3 | TGTGCCAGTTTCGACAGACCGAACACTGAAGCTTTCTTT | CASFDRPNTEAFF
few | TRBD1 | TRBJ1-4 | TRBV3-1 | TGTGCCGGCAGCCACACGGACAGGGGACGAGAAAAACTGTTTTTT | CAGSHTDRGREKLFF
many | NA | TRBJ2-7 | TRBV11-2 | TGTGCCAGCAGCCCCCGCCTACTCTACGAGCAGTACTTC | CASSPRLLYEQYF
NA | NA | TRBJ2-3 | TRBV5-1 | TGCGCCAGCAGCTCTCACAACACAGATACGCAGTATTTT | CASSSHNTDTQYF
few | TRBD1 | TRBJ2-1 | TRBV7-9 | TGTGCCAGCAGCCCGGGGACAGGGCCCTCCTACAATGAGCAGTTCTTC | CASSPGTGPSYNEQFF
few | NA | TRBJ1-5 | TRBV6-1 | TGTGCCAGCAGTTACGGCAGGGGAGCCTCTGGGAATCAGCCCCAGCATTTT | CASSYGRGASGNQPQHF
NA | NA | TRBJ1-2 | TRBV15 | TGTGCCACCAGCAGAGGCCGCGAGAACGACTATGGCTACACCTTC | CATSRGRENDYGYTF
few | TRBD2 | TRBJ2-4 | TRBV20-1 | TGCAGTGCTTCAACTAGCGGGAATGACATTCAGTACTTC | CSASTSGNDIQYF